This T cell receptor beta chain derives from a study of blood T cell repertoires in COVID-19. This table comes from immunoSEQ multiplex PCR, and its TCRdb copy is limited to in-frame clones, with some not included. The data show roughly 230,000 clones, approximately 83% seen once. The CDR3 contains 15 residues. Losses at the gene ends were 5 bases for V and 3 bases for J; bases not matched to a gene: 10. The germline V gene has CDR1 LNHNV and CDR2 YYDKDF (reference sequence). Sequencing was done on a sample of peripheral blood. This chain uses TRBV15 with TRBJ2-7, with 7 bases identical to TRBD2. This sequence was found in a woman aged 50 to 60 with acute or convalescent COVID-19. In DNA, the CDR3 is TGTGCCACCAGCTGGGACGCGGGAGTCAACTACGAGCAGTACTTC. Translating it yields CATSWDAGVNYEQYF.